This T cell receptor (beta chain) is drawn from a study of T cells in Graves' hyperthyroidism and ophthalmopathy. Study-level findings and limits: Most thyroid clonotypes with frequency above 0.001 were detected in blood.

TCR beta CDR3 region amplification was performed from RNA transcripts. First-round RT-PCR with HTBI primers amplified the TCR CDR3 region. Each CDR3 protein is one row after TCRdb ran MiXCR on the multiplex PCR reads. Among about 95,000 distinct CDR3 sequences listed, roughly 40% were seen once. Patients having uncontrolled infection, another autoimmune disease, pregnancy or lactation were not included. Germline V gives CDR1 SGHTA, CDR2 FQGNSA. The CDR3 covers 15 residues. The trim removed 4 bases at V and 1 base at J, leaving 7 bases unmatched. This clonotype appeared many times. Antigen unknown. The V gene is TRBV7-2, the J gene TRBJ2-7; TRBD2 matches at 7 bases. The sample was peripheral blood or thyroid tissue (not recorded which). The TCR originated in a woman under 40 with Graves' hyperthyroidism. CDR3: CASSYRDYKSYEQYF. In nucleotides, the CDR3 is TGTGCCAGCAGCTACCGGGACTACAAGTCCTACGAGCAGTACTTC. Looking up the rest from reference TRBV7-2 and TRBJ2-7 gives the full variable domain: GAGVSQSPSNKVTEKGKDVELRCDPISGHTALYWYRQSLGQGLEFLIYFQGNSAPDKSGLPSDRFSAERTGGSVSTLTIQRTQQEDSAVYLCASSYRDYKSYEQYFGPGTRLTVT.